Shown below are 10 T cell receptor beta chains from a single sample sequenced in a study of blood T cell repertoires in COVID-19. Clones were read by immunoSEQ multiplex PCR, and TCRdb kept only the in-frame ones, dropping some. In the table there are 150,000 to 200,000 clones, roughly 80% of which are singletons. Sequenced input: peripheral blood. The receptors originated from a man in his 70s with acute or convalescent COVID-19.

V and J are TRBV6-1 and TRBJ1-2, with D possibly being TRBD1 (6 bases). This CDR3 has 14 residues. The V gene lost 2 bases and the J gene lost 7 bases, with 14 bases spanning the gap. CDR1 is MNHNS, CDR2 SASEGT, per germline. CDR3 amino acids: CASSETQGQSGYTF. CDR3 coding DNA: TGTGCCAGCAGTGAAACCCAGGGGCAGAGTGGCTACACCTTC.

CDR3 loop: CASSLGIQETQYF. CDR3 nucleotides: TGCGCCAGCAGCTTGGGTATTCAAGAGACCCAGTACTTC. V is TRBV5-1 and J is TRBJ2-5; D is unresolved. CDR3 size: 13 residues. The V and J ends lost 0 bases and 2 bases respectively, with 5 bases between them. The germline gives CDR1 SGHRS, CDR2 YFSETQ.

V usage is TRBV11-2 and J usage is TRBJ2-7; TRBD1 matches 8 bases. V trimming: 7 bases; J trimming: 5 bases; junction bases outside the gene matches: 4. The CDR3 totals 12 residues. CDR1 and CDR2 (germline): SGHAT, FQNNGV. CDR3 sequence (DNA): TGTGCCAGCACTGGACAGGGTGACGAGCAGTACTTC. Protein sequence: CASTGQGDEQYF.

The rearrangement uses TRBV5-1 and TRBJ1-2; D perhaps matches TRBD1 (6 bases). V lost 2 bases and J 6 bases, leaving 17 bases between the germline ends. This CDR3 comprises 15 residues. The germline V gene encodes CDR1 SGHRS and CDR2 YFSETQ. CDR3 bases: TGCGCCAGCAGCTTCTTAACCACTCCAGGGGATGGCTACACCTTC. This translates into CASSFLTTPGDGYTF.

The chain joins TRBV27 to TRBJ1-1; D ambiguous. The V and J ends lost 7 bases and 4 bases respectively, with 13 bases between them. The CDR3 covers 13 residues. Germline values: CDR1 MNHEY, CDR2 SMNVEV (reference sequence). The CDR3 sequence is CASKPRGGTEAFF. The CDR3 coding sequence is TGTGCCAGCAAGCCCCGGGGAGGCACTGAAGCTTTCTTT.

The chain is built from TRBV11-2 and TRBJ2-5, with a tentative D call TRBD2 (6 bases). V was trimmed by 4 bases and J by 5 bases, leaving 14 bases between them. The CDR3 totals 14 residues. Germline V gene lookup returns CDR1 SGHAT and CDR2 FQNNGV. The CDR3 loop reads CASSSGPGGETQYF. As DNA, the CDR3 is TGTGCCAGCAGCTCGGGACCTGGGGGGGAGACCCAGTACTTC.

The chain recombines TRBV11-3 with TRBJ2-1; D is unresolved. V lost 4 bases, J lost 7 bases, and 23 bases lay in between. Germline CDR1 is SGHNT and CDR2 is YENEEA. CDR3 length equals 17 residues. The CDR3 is CASSYGGSAVLGNEQFF. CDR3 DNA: TGTGCCAGCAGCTACGGTGGTAGTGCGGTATTGGGTAATGAGCAGTTCTTC.

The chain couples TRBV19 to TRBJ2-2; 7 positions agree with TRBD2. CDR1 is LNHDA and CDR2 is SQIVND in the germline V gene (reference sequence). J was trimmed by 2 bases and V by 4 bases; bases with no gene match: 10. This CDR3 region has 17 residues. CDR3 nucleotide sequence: TGTGCCAGTAGTAGGGGTGGGGACTACCTCAACACCGGGGAGCTGTTTTTT. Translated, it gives CASSRGGDYLNTGELFF.

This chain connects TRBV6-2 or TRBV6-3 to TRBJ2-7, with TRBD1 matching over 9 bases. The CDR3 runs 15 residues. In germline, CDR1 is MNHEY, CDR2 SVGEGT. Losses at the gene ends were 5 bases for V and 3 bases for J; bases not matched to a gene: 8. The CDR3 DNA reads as TGTGCCAGCAGTCCCGGGACAGGGATTAACTACGAGCAGTACTTC. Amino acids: CASSPGTGINYEQYF.

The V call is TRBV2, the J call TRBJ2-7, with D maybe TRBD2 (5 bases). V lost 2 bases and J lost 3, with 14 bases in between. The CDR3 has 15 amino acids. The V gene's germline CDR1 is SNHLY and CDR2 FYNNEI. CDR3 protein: CASSETGVDFYEQYF. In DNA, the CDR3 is TGTGCCAGCAGTGAAACCGGGGTAGACTTCTACGAGCAGTACTTC.